The sequence of this T cell receptor beta chain was determined in a study of response to subunit inactivated influenza vaccine. MiXCR, applied by TCRdb to the RT-PCR reads, yields one record per CDR3 protein. The data show fewer than 700,000 distinct CDR3 sequences, 10% to 15% seen once. V was clipped by 3 bases and J by 5 bases, with 17 bases between them. Germline CDR1 and CDR2: SGDLS and YYNGEE. The CDR3 is 15 residues long. Sequencing used PBMCs from blood, obtained around seven weeks after vaccination. This sequence was found in a man aged 50 or older who received an inactivated influenza vaccine. This chain uses TRBV9 with TRBJ2-5; a possible D gene is TRBD2 (6 bases). CDR3 DNA: TGTGCCAGCAGCGAGAGGGACGGGGGATGGGAGACCCAGTACTTC. Protein product: CASSERDGGWETQYF.